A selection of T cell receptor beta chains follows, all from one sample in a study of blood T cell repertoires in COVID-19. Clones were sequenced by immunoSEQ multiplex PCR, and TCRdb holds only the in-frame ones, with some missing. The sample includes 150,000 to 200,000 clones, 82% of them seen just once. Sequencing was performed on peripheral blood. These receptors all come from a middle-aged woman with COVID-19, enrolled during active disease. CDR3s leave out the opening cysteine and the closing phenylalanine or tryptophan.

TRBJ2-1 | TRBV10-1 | ASSAEVPGLTVNEQF
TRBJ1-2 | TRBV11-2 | ASSLVPRRAIMDPT
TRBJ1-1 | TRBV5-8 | ASSLRQGAVEAF
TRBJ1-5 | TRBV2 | ASSGKRGDLSNQPQH
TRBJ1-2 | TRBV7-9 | ASSLQGHYGYT
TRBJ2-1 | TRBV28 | ASSLSGWGTNNEQF
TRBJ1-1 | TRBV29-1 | SVEQLPEAF
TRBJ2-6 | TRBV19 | ASSISSPGANVLT
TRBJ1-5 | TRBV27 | ASRIAGGGQPQH
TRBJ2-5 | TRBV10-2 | ASSEWGPGGETQY
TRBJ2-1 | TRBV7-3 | ASSSSSVGEQF
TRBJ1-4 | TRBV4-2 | ASSPATGTTNEKLF
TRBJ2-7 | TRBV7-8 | ASSLTSQGYEQY
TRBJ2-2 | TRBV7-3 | ASSLPPQGGTGELF
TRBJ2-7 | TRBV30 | AWTLQGEDYEQY
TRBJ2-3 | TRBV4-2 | ASSQAERDTQY
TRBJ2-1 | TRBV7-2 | ASSQRKFNNEQF
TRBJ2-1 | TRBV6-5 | ASRLTGPYNEQF
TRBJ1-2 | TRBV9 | ASSLDSNGYT
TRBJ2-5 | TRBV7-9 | ASRAGTQETQY
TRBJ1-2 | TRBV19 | ASSGQVANYGYT
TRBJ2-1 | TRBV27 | ASSLARTYNEQF
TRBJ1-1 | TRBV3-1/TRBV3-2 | ASSQAGKGTEAF
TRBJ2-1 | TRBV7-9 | ASSSLLDYRWAF
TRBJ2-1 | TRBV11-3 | ASSPAPVGGWNEQF
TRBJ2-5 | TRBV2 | ATRTSVAGETQY
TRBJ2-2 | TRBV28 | ASSILAGDAGELF
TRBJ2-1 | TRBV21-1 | ASHLLGLASYNEQF
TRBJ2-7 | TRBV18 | ASSPDLPQGSYEQY
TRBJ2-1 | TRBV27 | ASSLRGIAGGSLTHNEQF
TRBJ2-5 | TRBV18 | ASSPRTGVQETQY